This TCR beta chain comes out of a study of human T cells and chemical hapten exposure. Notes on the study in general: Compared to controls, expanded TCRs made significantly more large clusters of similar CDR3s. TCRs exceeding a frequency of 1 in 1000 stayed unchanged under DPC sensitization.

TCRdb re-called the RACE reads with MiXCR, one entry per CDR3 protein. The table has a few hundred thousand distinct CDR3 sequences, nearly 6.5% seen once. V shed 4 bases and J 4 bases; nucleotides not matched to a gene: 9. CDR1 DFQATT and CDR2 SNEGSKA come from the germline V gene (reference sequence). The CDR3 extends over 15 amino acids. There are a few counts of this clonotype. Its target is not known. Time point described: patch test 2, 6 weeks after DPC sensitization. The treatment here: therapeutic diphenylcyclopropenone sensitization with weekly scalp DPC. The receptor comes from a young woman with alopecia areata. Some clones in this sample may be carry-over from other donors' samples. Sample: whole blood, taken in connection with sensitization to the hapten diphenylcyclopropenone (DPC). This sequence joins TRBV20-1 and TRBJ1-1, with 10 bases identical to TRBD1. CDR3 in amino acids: CSATTGQGPSTEAFF. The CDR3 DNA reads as TGCAGTGCTACCACGGGACAGGGGCCCAGCACTGAAGCTTTCTTT.